This is a list of T cell receptor beta chains from one sample in a study of blood T cell repertoires in COVID-19. Sequencing was performed with immunoSEQ multiplex PCR; in TCRdb, only in-frame clones are kept and a portion is missing. The sample gives around 140,000 clones, 80% of which show up once; about 3.5% is in the top ten. Sample: peripheral blood. The source of these receptors is a man between 70 and 80 years old who had recovered from COVID-19. Both conserved end residues are part of each CDR3. The order of the fields is V gene, D gene, J gene, clone size, CDR3 DNA, CDR3 protein. D genes are given only for firm matches. Some rows mark clone size as missing; the rest say once, few, many or name a class of expanded clone.

>TRBV5-6|NA|TRBJ2-3|once
TGTGCCAGCAGTTCGTGGACTAGCACAGATACGCAGTATTTT
CASSSWTSTDTQYF
>TRBV30|TRBD2|TRBJ2-5|few
TGTGCCTGGGGGAGCGGGGGCGAAGAGACCCAGTACTTC
CAWGSGGEETQYF
>TRBV5-1|NA|TRBJ2-2|few
TGCGCCAGCATGCGGGCCGGGGAGCTGTTTTTT
CASMRAGELFF
>TRBV7-9|NA|TRBJ1-1|NA
TGTGCCAGCAGCTTAGCTTTGGGGGGCACTGAAGCTTTCTTT
CASSLALGGTEAFF
>TRBV11-2|NA|TRBJ2-1|NA
TGTGCCAGCAGATTAGCGGCCCTAGTATTTGAGCAGTTCTTC
CASRLAALVFEQFF
>TRBV30|NA|TRBJ1-5|NA
TGTGCCTGGAGTGCCAGCCCGGGTCAGGGTCAGCCCCAGCATTTT
CAWSASPGQGQPQHF
>TRBV7-2|TRBD2|TRBJ2-7|NA
TGTGCCAGCCAATTTTACCCTAGCGGGAGGGTCTACGAGCAGTACTTC
CASQFYPSGRVYEQYF
>TRBV27|TRBD2|TRBJ2-5|NA
TGTGCCAGCAGTTTAGGTCGGGAGGGGTGGGAAGAGACCCAGTACTTC
CASSLGREGWEETQYF
>TRBV19|TRBD1|TRBJ1-1|NA
TGTGCCAGTAGGCGGATCCTGACAGGGAGCACTGAAGCTTTCTTT
CASRRILTGSTEAFF
>TRBV4-2|NA|TRBJ1-5|NA
TGTGCCAGCAGCCAAGGGTGGGCAAAATCAAATCAGCCCCAGCATTTT
CASSQGWAKSNQPQHF
>TRBV6-1|TRBD1|TRBJ1-4|NA
TGTGCCAGCAGTGGGGACAGGGTGGGGCGGAAGGATGAAAAACTGTTTTTT
CASSGDRVGRKDEKLFF
>TRBV18|NA|TRBJ2-5|NA
TGTGCCAGCTCACCATCCTATGTCCAAGAGACCCAGTACTTC
CASSPSYVQETQYF
>TRBV6-5|NA|TRBJ1-6|few
TGTGCCAGCAGTTCTACGTTCCTTACCGTTTCACCCCTCCACTTT
CASSSTFLTVSPLHF
>TRBV27|TRBD2|TRBJ2-7|NA
TGTGCCAGCAGTCCCTTGGGCGGGAGGAGGTACGAGCAGTACTTC
CASSPLGGRRYEQYF
>TRBV7-2|TRBD1|TRBJ1-2|NA
TGTGCCAGCAGCTTAGGAGACAGGGTCGGCTATGGCTACACCTTC
CASSLGDRVGYGYTF
>TRBV2|TRBD1|TRBJ1-1|NA
TGTGCCAGTTGGACAGGGGGTGGGTTCGCTGAAGCTTTCTTT
CASWTGGGFAEAFF
>TRBV5-1|TRBD2|TRBJ2-2|NA
TGCGCCAGCAGCTCTCTAGCGGAAAACACCGGGGAGCTGTTTTTT
CASSSLAENTGELFF
>TRBV24-1|TRBD1|TRBJ1-2|NA
TGTGCCACCAGTGATTTACCGGGACAGGGACCTAACTATGGCTACACCTTC
CATSDLPGQGPNYGYTF
>TRBV5-6|NA|TRBJ2-2|NA
TGTGCCAGCAGCTTTCGTGTCGGGTCGGGCACCGGGGAGCTGTTTTTT
CASSFRVGSGTGELFF
>TRBV13|TRBD1|TRBJ1-1|NA
TGTGCCAGCAGCTTTATTGGCAGGGGGATACAACGCACTGAAGCTTTCTTT
CASSFIGRGIQRTEAFF